The 13 T cell receptor beta chains given below trace back to one sample, sequenced in a study of persistence of HIV-infected CD4 T cells (dated by TCRdb to between 2020 and 2021). Interpreted using the paper, the treatment or condition label stands for: suppressive antiretroviral therapy. A pool of overlapping 15-mer peptides from HIV-1 Gag, at 1 ug per peptide per mL, was used to stimulate the cells. Responding CD4+ T cells were sorted by upregulation of both CD40 ligand and CD69. TCRbeta repertoires were sequenced from genomic DNA with the immunoSEQ hsTCRB assay version 4 in survey mode. Imported from immuneACCESS, the table was reduced by TCRdb to in-frame sequences with V and J called. These copies leave out some clones; in studies compared against another copy, an unresolved V gene accounts for under half, and the cause of the remainder is not known. This sample lists under 25,000 clones; roughly 70% were detected once. In total, the top ten clones hold 1.8% of the sample.

Their antigen targets remain unknown. Sequenced here: CD4+ T cells sorted from PBMCs after approximately 20-hour stimulation, sampled from a patient who received antiretroviral therapy. This specimen's cell subset or site label, interpreted: CD40L+CD69+ CD4 T cells responding to HIV-1 Gag peptides. These receptors were collected from an adult man with HIV who was CMV-seropositive.

This clone appeared a single time. The chain has TRBV6-5 and TRBJ2-7; unclear D gene. The length of the CDR3 is 12 residues. V was cut by 6 bases and J by 4 bases, with 10 bases left in between. The germline CDR1 and CDR2 sequences are MNHEY and SVGAGI. CDR3 DNA: TGTGCCAGCAGGGACCCTCTGTACGAGCAGTACTTC. This gives the protein CASRDPLYEQYF.

In this sample, this clone turned up once. The J gene is TRBJ2-2, the V gene TRBV2; D is ambiguous. CDR1 and CDR2 (germline): SNHLY, FYNNEI. This CDR3 is 14 amino acids long. The V end lost 8 bases, the J end lost 1 base, and 11 bases lay between the germline ends. As DNA, the CDR3 is TGTGCCAGCCTCCAGGACCTGAACACCGGGGAGCTGTTTTTT. This encodes CASLQDLNTGELFF.

The table lists this clone with a few counts. This chain joins TRBV3-1 (or the pseudogene TRBV3-2) and TRBJ1-1, with 7 bases aligning to TRBD1. The CDR3 sequence is 13 residues long. CDR1 and CDR2 from the germline V gene are LGHDT and YNNKEL (reference sequence). With 2 bases clipped from V and 7 bases from J, the junction kept 4 bases outside the gene matches. The CDR3 loop reads CASSQTRTGEAFF. The CDR3 nucleotides read TGTGCCAGCAGCCAAACCCGGACAGGTGAAGCTTTCTTT.

The sample holds a few counts of this clone. The V and J genes are TRBV29-1 and TRBJ1-1; 11 bases match TRBD1. The CDR3 contains 14 residues. Germline trimming cut 6 bases from V and 8 bases from J; bases unmatched to any gene: 11. Germline loops: CDR1 SQVTM, CDR2 ANQGSEA. The CDR3, as DNA: TGCAGCGTGGTTTCGGACAGGGGGCTCCGAGAAGCTTTCTTT. Protein product: CSVVSDRGLREAFF.

This sequence joins TRBV5-6 and TRBJ1-3; possible D gene TRBD1, 5 bases. The CDR3 length is 16 residues. Trimming removed 0 bases at V and 6 bases at J, with 16 bases between. CDR1 is SGHDT and CDR2 is YYEEEE in the germline V gene. In DNA form, the CDR3 reads TGTGCCAGCAGCTTGGGCTGGCAGGGAATGGCAAACACCATATATTTT. Translated: CASSLGWQGMANTIYF.

This clone was counted between two and nine times. This sequence joins TRBV29-1 and TRBJ2-2; 8 positions match TRBD1. This CDR3 comprises 15 residues. The germline V gene has CDR1 SQVTM and CDR2 ANQGSEA. V lost 5 bases to trimming and J lost 4 bases; unmatched junction nucleotides: 9. CDR3 protein: CSVLHQGAFTGELFF. For the CDR3, the DNA is TGCAGCGTTCTCCATCAGGGGGCTTTCACCGGGGAGCTGTTTTTT.

Here the CDR3 DNA reads TGCAGCGTTGATCCCTCGGGACTCGGACAGGGTACTGGAAACACCATATATTTT. This sequence encodes CSVDPSGLGQGTGNTIYF. This chain connects TRBV29-1 to TRBJ1-3, with 8 bases aligning to TRBD1. The germline CDR1 and CDR2 sequences are SQVTM and ANQGSEA. CDR3 size: 18 residues. Trimming removed 3 bases from V and 2 bases from J; junction bases left unmatched: 15.

The chain has TRBV30 and TRBJ1-3, with D perhaps TRBD1 (5 bases). The CDR3 runs 14 residues. Germline CDR1 reads GTSNPN; CDR2 reads SVGIG (reference sequence). V lost 2 bases to trimming and J lost 0 bases, with 8 bases between them. CDR3 loop: CAWSLTASGNTIYF. The CDR3 DNA is TGTGCCTGGAGTTTGACAGCCTCTGGAAACACCATATATTTT.

This rearrangement joins TRBV5-1 to TRBJ1-2; 7 bases map to TRBD1. The CDR3 runs 15 residues. Losses at the gene ends were 0 bases for V and 8 bases for J; bases not matched to a gene: 10. Germline CDR1 reads SGHRS; CDR2 reads YFSETQ. CDR3 amino acids: CASSLDGTVEGGYTF. The CDR3 region has the DNA TGCGCCAGCAGCTTGGACGGGACAGTAGAAGGAGGCTACACCTTC.

This chain joins TRBV6-4 and TRBJ1-6; D remains unclear. The CDR3 contains 13 residues. Germline V gene sequence: CDR1 MRHNA, CDR2 SNTAGT. V was pared by 2 bases and J by 7 bases, with 6 bases between. CDR3 nucleotides: TGTGCCAGCAGTGACGGGAGGAATTCACCCCTCCACTTT. Translating it yields CASSDGRNSPLHF.

This sequence joins TRBV27 and TRBJ1-2, with TRBD1 matching 10 bases. The V segment lost 7 bases and the J segment 5 bases; nucleotides outside the gene matches: 10. The germline V gene encodes CDR1 MNHEY and CDR2 SMNVEV (reference sequence). The CDR3 is 15 residues long. Here the CDR3 reads CASNPGTGAHYGYTF. In DNA form, the CDR3 reads TGTGCCAGCAACCCCGGGACAGGGGCTCATTATGGCTACACCTTC.

V is TRBV7-2 and J is TRBJ1-1; D unclear. V lost 6 bases and J 6 bases, leaving 14 bases between the germline ends. CDR1 and CDR2 (germline): SGHTA, FQGNSA. This CDR3 contains 13 residues. CDR3: CASSGRSYAEAFF. The CDR3 region has the DNA TGTGCCAGCAGTGGACGGTCCTACGCTGAAGCTTTCTTT.

The gene calls are TRBV5-1 and TRBJ2-3; 9 bases are a match to TRBD1. The V gene end was trimmed by 5 bases and the J gene end by 6 bases; junction bases not matched to a gene: 7. The CDR3 has 14 residues. The germline V gene has CDR1 SGHRS and CDR2 YFSETQ. Here the CDR3 DNA reads TGCGCCAGCAGAAGGACAGGGGATTTTGATACGCAGTATTTT. Amino acid sequence: CASRRTGDFDTQYF.